This TCR beta chain was observed in a study of blood T cell repertoires in COVID-19. Study in general: Acute-phase and convalescent COVID-19 samples originated in the United States, Italy and Spain.

In assigning cohorts, the study relied on participant-reported clinical history. With V trimmed by 1 base and J by 5 bases, 12 bases remained unmatched. CDR3 size: 18 residues. Germline CDR1 is KGHSH and CDR2 is LQKENI. The protocol was immunoSEQ multiplex PCR, while the TCRdb copy is restricted to in-frame clones and leaves out a portion. This repertoire shows 300,000 to 400,000 clones, approximately 86% found once; its top ten account for about 4.2%. The clonotype was recovered from a middle-aged woman with acute COVID-19. Sequenced input: PBMCs or T cells enriched from blood (not recorded which). The chain has TRBV18 and TRBJ2-2; 8 bases agree with TRBD1. CDR3 region: CASSPRSPSTGATGELFF. In DNA form, the CDR3 reads TGTGCCAGCTCACCACGGTCCCCGTCGACAGGGGCAACCGGGGAGCTGTTTTTT. The whole variable domain, remainder taken from reference TRBV18 and TRBJ2-2, is NAGVMQNPRHLVRRRGQEARLRCSPMKGHSHVYWYRQLPEEGLKFMVYLQKENIIDESGMPKERFSAEFPKEGPSILRIQQVVRGDSAAYFCASSPRSPSTGATGELFFGEGSRLTVL.